This TCR beta chain came from a study of blood T cell repertoires in COVID-19. Whole-study context: Sample material is recorded as cDNA or gDNA derived from T cells, B-cell-depleted T cells, or PBMCs.

Participants came from some 23 US areas, aged roughly 18 to 95 years. Cohort placement rested on clinical history that participants reported themselves. In the 2 weeks before study entry, exposed participants met a COVID-19 case, which was PCR-confirmed or clinician-diagnosed. This clone was seen a single time. V lost 3 bases and J lost 6; bases outside the gene matches: 4. Germline values: CDR1 MNHEY, CDR2 SMNVEV (reference sequence). CDR3 length: 14 residues. Assay: immunoSEQ multiplex PCR; the TCRdb copy retains only in-frame clones and omits some. In the table there are about 350,000 clones, 88% of which are singletons.

The material sequenced was PBMCs or T cells enriched from blood (not recorded which). The chain carries TRBV27 and TRBJ2-1, with 8 bases fitting TRBD2. The TCR was taken from a woman in her twenties or thirties who had been exposed to COVID-19. As DNA, the CDR3 is TGTGCCAGCAGTTTCCAGCGGGGGACCAATGAGCAGTTCTTC. It translates to CASSFQRGTNEQFF.